Detailed here is one T cell receptor beta chain. This sample was taken from a study of blood T cell repertoires in COVID-19. Original processing notes: Estimates of nucleated cell counts were drawn from the amplification of reference gene primers. The protocol was immunoSEQ multiplex PCR, while the TCRdb copy is restricted to in-frame clones and leaves out a portion. V and J calls and clone size are copied from that table; D and trimming were computed from the DNA. Seen here are more than 55,000 clones, around 85% observed once, and the top ten hold 3.5% to 4.5%. The germline V gene has CDR1 SGHKS and CDR2 YYEKEE (reference sequence). The CDR3 extends over 13 amino acids. The V end was cut by 0 bases, the J end by 1 base, with 4 bases between.

This receptor was taken from a man in his fifties with active COVID-19. The sample was peripheral blood. The chain carries TRBV5-5 and TRBJ1-2, with no clear D. The CDR3 is CASSLGVNYGYTF. CDR3 coding DNA: TGTGCCAGCAGCTTGGGAGTTAACTATGGCTACACCTTC.